The rows below give T cell receptor beta chains drawn from one sample of a study of CD8 T cells in ankylosing spondylitis. TCRdb processed the 5' RACE reads anew with MiXCR; each CDR3 protein has one entry. Counted here are approximately 190,000 distinct CDR3 sequences, roughly 13% occurring once; the ten biggest clones make up 9.5% to 11%. The sample taken for sequencing was blood, either unsorted or a sorted T cell fraction (not recorded which). All receptors come from a female donor with ankylosing spondylitis or in good health (not recorded which). Each CDR3 is given with its conserved first and last residue. The D gene is left open where the match is weak. Clone size appears in some rows only: once, few, many, or a class for an expanded clone.

j_call cdr3_length clone_size d_call v_call cdr3_aa cdr3_nt
TRBJ2-1 15 many . TRBV6-2/TRBV6-3 CASSSGGGSYNEQFF TGTGCCAGCAGTTCCGGGGGCGGCTCGTACAATGAGCAGTTCTTC
TRBJ1-4 13 . . TRBV30 CAWSLSRDEKLFF TGTGCCTGGAGTTTAAGCCGGGATGAAAAACTGTTTTTT
TRBJ1-3 16 few . TRBV12-3/TRBV12-4 CASSGAQGGSGNTIYF TGTGCCAGCAGTGGGGCGCAGGGCGGCTCTGGAAACACCATATATTTT
TRBJ2-1 15 many . TRBV4-2 CASSQEVGDYNEQFF TGTGCCAGCAGCCAAGAAGTAGGGGACTACAATGAGCAGTTCTTC
TRBJ2-3 10 many . TRBV7-9 CASRSDTQYF TGTGCCAGCAGGTCAGATACGCAGTATTTT
TRBJ1-2 15 many TRBD1 TRBV11-2 CASSLSGTGVYGYTF TGTGCCAGCAGCCTCTCCGGGACAGGGGTCTATGGCTACACCTTC
TRBJ2-7 14 few . TRBV7-2 CASSLVATNYEQYF TGTGCCAGCAGCTTAGTAGCGACCAACTACGAGCAGTACTTC
TRBJ2-1 15 once TRBD2 TRBV11-2 CASSDSGSSYNKQFF TGTGCCAGCAGCGATAGCGGGAGCTCCTACAATAAGCAGTTCTTC
TRBJ2-7 13 few . TRBV15 CATSRDPSYEQYF TGTGCCACCAGCAGAGATCCATCCTACGAGCAGTACTTC
TRBJ1-2 13 many TRBD1 TRBV6-6 CASSSLAGTDITF TGTGCCAGCAGTTCACTCGCTGGGACAGATATTACCTTC
TRBJ1-1 15 many . TRBV29-1 CSVEDAGAGNTEAFF TGCAGCGTTGAAGATGCGGGGGCGGGAAACACTGAAGCTTTCTTT
TRBJ2-1 15 . TRBD2 TRBV6-2/TRBV6-3 CASMGESGVNNEQFF TGTGCCAGCATGGGGGAAAGCGGGGTGAACAATGAGCAGTTCTTC
TRBJ1-5 19 few . TRBV3-1 CASCQDTRSAQGSNQPQHF TGTGCCTCCTGCCAAGATACGAGGTCGGCACAGGGAAGCAATCAGCCCCAGCATTTT
TRBJ2-1 13 many . TRBV27 CASSLGRNNEQFF TGTGCCAGCAGTTTAGGCCGGAACAATGAGCAGTTCTTC
TRBJ1-4 14 many . TRBV27 CASSLGLDNEKLFF TGTGCCAGCAGTCTCGGACTGGATAATGAAAAACTGTTTTTT
TRBJ1-1 17 many . TRBV5-1 CASSWGVNPFLNTEAFF TGCGCCAGCAGCTGGGGGGTTAATCCGTTCCTGAACACTGAAGCTTTCTTT
TRBJ1-1 11 many . TRBV5-1 CASSLQGEAFF TGCGCCAGCAGCCTTCAGGGTGAGGCTTTCTTT
TRBJ2-5 16 many . TRBV10-3 CAISESILSGQETQYF TGTGCCATCAGTGAGTCGATTTTGAGCGGCCAAGAGACCCAGTACTTC
TRBJ2-1 13 . . TRBV12-3/TRBV12-4 CASSLSGNNEQFF TGTGCCAGCAGTTTGTCAGGGAACAATGAGCAGTTCTTC
TRBJ1-1 13 many . TRBV11-1 CASSPGTNTEAFF TGTGCCAGCAGCCCCGGGACGAACACTGAAGCTTTCTTT
TRBJ2-1 14 few . TRBV11-2 CASSFTNNYNEQFF TGTGCCAGCAGCTTCACGAATAATTACAATGAGCAGTTCTTC
TRBJ2-7 16 . TRBD1 TRBV5-1 CASSFRATGTTYEQYF TGCGCCAGCAGCTTTCGGGCGACAGGGACAACCTACGAGCAGTACTTC
TRBJ1-3 14 many . TRBV6-1 CASREGTGGNTIYF TGTGCCAGCAGGGAAGGGACGGGGGGAAACACCATATATTTT
TRBJ2-7 15 few TRBD1 TRBV12-3/TRBV12-4 CASSSPRTGAYEQYF TGTGCCAGCAGTTCCCCCCGGACAGGGGCCTACGAGCAGTACTTC
TRBJ2-6 16 . . TRBV18 CASSPIDNSGANVLTF TGTGCCAGCTCACCCATCGATAACTCTGGGGCCAACGTCCTGACTTTC
TRBJ1-5 16 few . TRBV7-9 CASSSSGQGSNQPQHF TGTGCCAGCAGCTCCAGCGGGCAGGGGAGCAATCAGCCCCAGCATTTT
TRBJ2-1 13 . . TRBV4-3 CASSQAPPNEQFF TGCGCCAGCAGCCAAGCCCCTCCCAATGAGCAGTTCTTC
TRBJ2-7 13 many . TRBV20-1 CSAREAVDYEQYF TGCAGTGCTAGAGAAGCAGTGGACTACGAGCAGTACTTC
TRBJ2-2 15 . TRBD1 TRBV13 CASRERTGDFGELFF TGTGCCAGCAGGGAACGGACAGGGGATTTCGGGGAGCTGTTTTTT
TRBJ1-2 16 . TRBD1 TRBV6-1 CASSAYPRQGTEGYTF TGTGCCAGCAGTGCCTATCCGAGACAGGGAACAGAAGGCTACACCTTC
TRBJ1-1 16 many . TRBV19 CASSLMAGGLNTEAFF TGTGCCAGTAGTCTCATGGCAGGCGGATTGAACACTGAAGCTTTCTTT
TRBJ2-5 14 few . TRBV5-1 CASSIPGLQETQYF TGCGCCAGCAGCATACCGGGACTCCAAGAGACCCAGTACTTC
TRBJ2-1 15 many . TRBV27 CASSQLGGSYNEQFF TGTGCCAGCAGTCAGCTTGGTGGCTCCTACAATGAGCAGTTCTTC
TRBJ2-1 15 many TRBD1 TRBV5-1 CASSLVGQGTNEQFF TGCGCCAGCAGCTTGGTTGGACAGGGGACCAATGAGCAGTTCTTC
TRBJ1-1 12 . . TRBV19 CASRWGVTEAFF TGTGCCAGTAGGTGGGGGGTCACTGAAGCTTTCTTT
TRBJ1-4 14 many . TRBV5-1 CASSLGTKGEKLFF TGCGCCAGCAGCTTGGGAACCAAAGGGGAAAAACTGTTTTTT
TRBJ2-1 15 many TRBD1 TRBV10-3 CAIRGQGATFNEQFF TGTGCCATCAGGGGACAGGGGGCTACGTTCAATGAGCAGTTCTTC
TRBJ1-3 15 many . TRBV12-3/TRBV12-4 CASSLAGRAGNTIYF TGTGCCAGCAGTTTAGCAGGGAGAGCTGGAAACACCATATATTTT
TRBJ2-7 13 few . TRBV20-1 CSAHKTGTDEQYF TGCAGTGCCCATAAGACAGGGACTGACGAGCAGTACTTC
TRBJ2-7 16 . . TRBV5-1 CASSLAPGTSPYEQYF TGCGCCAGCAGCTTGGCCCCCGGGACATCCCCCTACGAGCAGTACTTC
TRBJ1-2 13 many . TRBV29-1 CSVELTLNHGYTF TGCAGCGTTGAGTTGACACTCAACCATGGCTACACCTTC
TRBJ2-1 12 many . TRBV28 CATAMTYNEQFF TGTGCCACCGCAATGACCTACAATGAGCAGTTCTTC
TRBJ2-1 13 . . TRBV18 CASSLDYYNEQFF TGTGCCAGCTCACTTGACTACTACAATGAGCAGTTCTTC
TRBJ2-1 14 . . TRBV10-3 CAIGRDPGDNEQFF TGTGCCATCGGCCGGGACCCCGGGGACAATGAGCAGTTCTTC
TRBJ2-4 15 few . TRBV20-1 CSARDPRGTKNIQYF TGCAGTGCTAGAGATCCACGTGGGACCAAAAACATTCAGTACTTC
TRBJ2-7 12 few TRBD1 TRBV29-1 CSIRTGVYEQYF TGCAGCATCAGGACAGGGGTCTACGAGCAGTACTTC
TRBJ1-2 17 . . TRBV7-2 CATCHLPSSGVNYGYTF TGTGCCACCTGCCATCTTCCTTCGTCGGGAGTAAACTATGGCTACACCTTC